This paragraph covers one T cell receptor (beta chain) sequence. Its antigen specificity is not known. Qualities for individual bases were not recorded, and no much larger clone is one base off. Trimming removed 4 bases from V and 5 bases from J; the gene matches leave 6 bases unexplained. The CDR3 spans 16 residues, from the cysteine through the phenylalanine. Only the CDR3 region is kept as DNA, spanning 48 bases read in frame from base 1. Reading the germline V gene gives CDR1 SGDLS and CDR2 YYNGEE. In total, fewer than 750 healthy bone marrow donors made up the cohort. Cohort members were all nominally healthy when sampled, although unrecorded immune exposures were likely present. The donor tested CMV seropositive, placing the donor among the approximately 290 seropositive members of the cohort. A peripheral blood sample was collected from each donor, and TCR beta sequencing was performed on peripheral blood mononuclear cells. The Qiagen DNeasy Blood Extraction Kit was used to extract genomic DNA from the blood cell samples.

The sample comes from a study of cytomegalovirus exposure and HLA in healthy donors (dated 2017 in TCRdb). Broadly, across the study: An earlier analysis of roughly 630 of the donors reported about 250 Gb of sequence data and 100 million to 130 million unique TCR beta sequences from around 200 million T cells. A later analysis re-analyzed previously published TCR beta repertoires from about 730 donors and added high-resolution HLA genotyping to study TCR occurrence patterns. The study was designed to test whether signatures of past pathogen exposure could be identified by cataloging public T cell receptors. Several DR-DQ haplotypes were handled as single units for association and clustering, since linkage in the cohort was strong. A later genetic analysis took genome-wide SNP genotypes for about 60% of the roughly 670 donors and used that subset as a discovery cohort. The T cell repertoires of roughly 660 subjects were profiled by immunosequencing and related to cytomegalovirus serostatus. In addition to the first cohort of 666 subjects, a separate validation cohort of approximately 120 different subjects was used. Among approximately 370 genotyped donors of the cohort, an average of approximately 200,000 unique TCR beta nucleotide sequences was sequenced per donor, of which 15% to 20% were non-productive. Typing coverage differed by locus: A, B, C, DRB1 and DQB1 were typed in roughly 620-630 donors, DQA1 in 522, DPA1 in approximately 610, and DPB1 in around 490. An earlier analysis of around 540 of the donors applied high-throughput TCR beta sequencing to assess whether each TCR beta V gene segment acted as functional or pseudogenic. Alongside the repertoire data, information on donor age, sex, ethnicity and CMV serostatus was compiled. Around 300 gigabases of sequencing data and tens of millions of unique TCR sequences were included in an early release covering over 600 HLA-typed donors. Of the roughly 400 genotyped donors, 81% were placed in the genetic ancestry cluster associated with self-reported Caucasian donors. In the later analysis, no new phenotypic data were used to find candidate immune exposures; instead, reliance was placed on TCR beta sequences and their occurrence across donors. Every repertoire in the discovery cohort had been generated on one and the same sequencing platform. HLA typing included class I and class II loci at four-digit resolution. To predict cytomegalovirus infection status, the study brought together high-throughput TCR immunosequencing, statistical association of individual TCRs with disease status, and machine learning. On the study overall, not on this receptor specifically: A few of the identified cytomegalovirus-associated TCR beta chains were confirmed in vitro to be specific for cytomegalovirus antigens. In a later genetic analysis, fewer N-insertions in productive TCRs were reported among donors in an Asian-associated ancestry cluster than the 666-donor mean. Because HLA typing was unavailable for some donors at each locus, only the typed subset was used in association tests. Correlated functional status among segregating V segments might reflect linkage disequilibrium, but an unknown experimental factor could not be ruled out. In a later analysis, the rate of TCR association differed among HLA loci, with DRB1 alleles having the most associated TCRs and HLA-C alleles having the fewest. Strong co-occurrence of HLA alleles, especially DR and DQ, made assigning TCR associations to individual alleles difficult. The 87-base-pair reads could not distinguish some IMGT-functional V segments, including TRBV6-2 and TRBV6-3, so those segments were excluded. Some 15 rarely observed V segments, including chromosome 9 orphons, were excluded from the earlier analysis of several hundred of the donors because counts were too low. CMV serostatus was the only immune exposure information available for the cohort. Most TCR sequences were seen in very few donors, while some public TCRs were found in many individuals. An association between a missense DCLRE1C variant and V-gene and J-gene trimming of TCR beta chains was found in a later genetic analysis and replicated in an independent cohort. The classifier was reported to diagnose cytomegalovirus status with high specificity and sensitivity in both the original cohort and the validation cohort. A cluster of highly shared sequence variants was judged likely to represent a technical artifact of the sequencing pipeline. According to a later analysis, parvovirus B19, influenza, CMV and Epstein-Barr virus appeared linked to several top co-occurrence clusters. In this cohort, only TCR beta chains were sequenced, and detectable features were limited by the absence of alpha or paired-chain data. A further reported finding was that TCR beta sequences accurately predicted the HLA-A and HLA-B alleles for most subjects in the first cohort. Roughly uniform sequencing depth across donors was assumed in presence/absence analyses, although this assumption may not hold. In an earlier analysis of 450 to 750 of the donors, most TCR beta V segments appeared in productive rearrangements about 87% or about 30% of the time, broadly matching IMGT annotations. In a later analysis, most CMV-associated TCR beta chains were found to appear HLA-restricted, with HLA associations seemingly driven largely by CMV exposure. Specific HLA alleles were associated with over 15,000 TCR beta sequences at a false discovery rate of 0.05 in a later analysis. A later analysis found that HLA-associated TCR beta chains were more clonally expanded and had lower generation probabilities than equally common non-associated chains. The study gave a list of 150 to 200 TCR beta chains associated with cytomegalovirus. According to the authors, the approach could potentially be generalized to other disease states and immunological phenotypes.

Library method: the immunoSEQ multiplex PCR assay. The multiplex PCR relied on a mix of 60 forward primers for TCR Vbeta segments and 13 reverse primers for TCR Jbeta segments. A multiplex PCR assay on genomic DNA amplified the CDR3 region of rearranged TCR beta genes. On the Illumina HiSeq System, the amplified TCR beta libraries were sequenced as 87-base-pair reads. Regarding the original processing steps: Across the roughly 640 repertoires, a later analysis counted around 80 million unique TCR beta chains, roughly 11 million of which were shared by at least two donors. To remove PCR and sequencing errors, raw reads were error-corrected and collapsed into unique sequences using a nearest-neighbor algorithm that merged closely related sequences. To assign V, D and J gene segments, CDR3 sequences were aligned to IMGT reference sequences. Each retained sequence needed at least a six-nucleotide match to both a V gene segment and a J gene segment. Rearrangements were classified as productive when the CDR3 lacked stop codons and remained in frame with V and J, and all other rearrangements were classified as non-productive. Following IMGT convention, CDR3 was defined as the stretch from the second conserved V-encoded cysteine to the conserved J-encoded phenylalanine. The earlier analysis of some 580 of the donors excluded any sequence lacking an unambiguous match to a single V gene segment. In an earlier analysis of several hundred of the donors, V segments were called functional above 56.7% productive rearrangements and were called segregating when the between-donor standard deviation exceeded 5%. A statistical classification framework was developed to diagnose cytomegalovirus status using the catalog of TCR beta chain sequences. In a later analysis, V and J genes were assigned by comparing TCR nucleotide sequences against IMGT/GENE-DB human TR gene sequences. A later analysis assigned CDR3 sequences and most-parsimonious VDJ recombination scenarios with the TCRdist pipeline. A later analysis defined each TCR beta chain by its CDR3 amino acid sequence plus V-gene family, and excluded reads lacking a unique V-gene family. To address suspected cross-contamination and a sequencing artifact, a later analysis removed a few hundred highly shared, low-generation-probability nucleotide sequences. For each public chain, a later analysis derived a clonal expansion index from normalized ranks of inferred template counts within each repertoire. In a later analysis, generation probabilities were computed using a VDJ recombination model fitted to out-of-frame rearrangements, and the results were checked against IGoR. A later analysis scored TCR-TCR, TCR-HLA and TCR-CMV co-occurrence with hypergeometric tests, applying a repertoire-size bias correction to TCR pairs. In a later analysis, false discovery rates were estimated by permuting HLA or CMV assignments 20 times. In a later analysis, co-occurring TCRs were grouped using DBSCAN, and TCRdist sequence similarity was added for clustering within HLA-allele-positive subsets. Repertoires with fewer than 30,000 or more than 120,000 public chains, plus five repertoires with anomalous nucleotide sharing, were excluded from co-occurrence clustering. As stored in TCRdb, this immuneACCESS dataset retains in-frame rearrangements with V and J assigned. A fraction of the clones does not appear; measured against another copy, unresolved V genes explain less than half of the discrepancy, and the remainder lacks a known reason. Clonal size and the V and J genes are those of that table, whereas D and trimming came from the DNA. The sample contains more than 110,000 clones, approximately 83% of them found a single time. Of the sample, more than 4% is held by the ten largest clones.

The source material was PBMCs. Recombination connected TRBV9 to TRBJ2-5; the junction holds 15 bases that match TRBD2. The source of this sequence is a middle-aged man in good health and CMV-seropositive. The CDR3 amino acid sequence is: CASSPGLAGGAETQYF. The DNA sequence is TGTGCCAGCAGCCCGGGACTAGCGGGGGGCGCGGAGACCCAGTACTTC.